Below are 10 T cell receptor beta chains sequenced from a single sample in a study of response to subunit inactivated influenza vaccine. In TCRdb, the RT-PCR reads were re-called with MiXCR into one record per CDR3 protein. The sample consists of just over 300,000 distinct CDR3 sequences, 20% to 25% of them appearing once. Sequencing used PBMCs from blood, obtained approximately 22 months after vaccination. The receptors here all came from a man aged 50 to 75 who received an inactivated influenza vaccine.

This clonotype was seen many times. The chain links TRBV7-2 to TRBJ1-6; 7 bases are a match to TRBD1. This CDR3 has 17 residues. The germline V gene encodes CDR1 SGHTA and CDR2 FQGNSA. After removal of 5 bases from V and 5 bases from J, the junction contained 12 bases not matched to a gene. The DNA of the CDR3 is TGTGCCAGCAGCCGAGGGATACCGGGACAGAATAATTCACCCCTCCACTTT. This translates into CASSRGIPGQNNSPLHF.

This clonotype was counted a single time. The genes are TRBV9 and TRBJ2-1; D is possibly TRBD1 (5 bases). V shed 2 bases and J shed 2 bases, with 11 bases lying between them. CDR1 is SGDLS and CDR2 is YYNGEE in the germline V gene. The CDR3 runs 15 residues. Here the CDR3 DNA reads TGTGCCAGCAGCGTTAACAGGTTGACCTACAATGAGCAGTTCTTC. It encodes CASSVNRLTYNEQFF.

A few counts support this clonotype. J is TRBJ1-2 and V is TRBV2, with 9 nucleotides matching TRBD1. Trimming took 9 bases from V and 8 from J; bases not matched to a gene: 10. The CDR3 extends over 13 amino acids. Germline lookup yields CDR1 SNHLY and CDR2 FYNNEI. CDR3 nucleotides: TGTGCCAGGTCCTCGGGACAGGGAAGCGGCTACACCTTC. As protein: CARSSGQGSGYTF.

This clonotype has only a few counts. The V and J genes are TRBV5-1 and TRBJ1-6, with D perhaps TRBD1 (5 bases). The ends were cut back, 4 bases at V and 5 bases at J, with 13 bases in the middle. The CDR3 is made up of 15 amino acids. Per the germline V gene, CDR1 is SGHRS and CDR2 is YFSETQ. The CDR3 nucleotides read TGCGCCAGCAGCACCTCCGGGACGGATAATTCACCCCTCCACTTT. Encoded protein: CASSTSGTDNSPLHF.

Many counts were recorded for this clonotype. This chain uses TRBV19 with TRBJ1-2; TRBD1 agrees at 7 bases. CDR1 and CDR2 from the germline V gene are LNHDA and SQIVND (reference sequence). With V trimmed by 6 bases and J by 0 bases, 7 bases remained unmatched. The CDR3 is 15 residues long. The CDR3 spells CASRTGQTTNYGYTF. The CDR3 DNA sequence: TGTGCCAGTAGGACGGGACAGACGACTAACTATGGCTACACCTTC. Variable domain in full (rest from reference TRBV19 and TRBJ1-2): DGGITQSPKYLFRKEGQNVTLSCEQNLNHDAMYWYRQDPGQGLRLIYYSQIVNDFQKGDIAEGYSVSREKKESFPLTVTSAQKNPTAFYLCASRTGQTTNYGYTFGSGTRLTVV.

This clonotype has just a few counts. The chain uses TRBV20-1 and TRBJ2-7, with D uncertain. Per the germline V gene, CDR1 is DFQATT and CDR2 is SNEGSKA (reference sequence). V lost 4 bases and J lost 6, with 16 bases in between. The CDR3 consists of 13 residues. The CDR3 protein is CSATNSLGREQYF. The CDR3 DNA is TGCAGTGCTACAAATAGCCTGGGCCGCGAGCAGTACTTC.

DNA for the CDR3: TGCAGCGTTGGTCCTGGGGGCAATGAGCAGTTCTTC. The encoded protein is CSVGPGGNEQFF. The chain employs TRBV29-1 and TRBJ2-1; D is tentatively TRBD1 or TRBD2 (5 bases each). The CDR3 extends over 12 amino acids. The V and J ends lost 4 bases and 6 bases respectively, with 10 bases between them. Germline assignment: CDR1 SQVTM and CDR2 ANQGSEA.

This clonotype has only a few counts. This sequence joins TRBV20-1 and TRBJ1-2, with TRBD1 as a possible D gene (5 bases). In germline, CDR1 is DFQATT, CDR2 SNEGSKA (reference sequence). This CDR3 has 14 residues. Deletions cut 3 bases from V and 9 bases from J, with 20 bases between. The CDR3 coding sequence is TGCAGTGCTAGTTCTGGGACTCTATCAAATAGCTACACCTTC. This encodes CSASSGTLSNSYTF.

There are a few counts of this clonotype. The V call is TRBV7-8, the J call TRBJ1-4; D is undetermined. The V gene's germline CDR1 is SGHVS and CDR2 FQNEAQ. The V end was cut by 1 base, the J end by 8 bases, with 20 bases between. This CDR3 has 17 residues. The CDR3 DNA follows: TGTGCCAGCAGCTTAGGCCTTAGATCCACCTTTGGGGAAAAACTGTTTTTT. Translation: CASSLGLRSTFGEKLFF. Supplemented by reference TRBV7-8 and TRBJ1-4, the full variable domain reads GAGVSQSPRYKVAKRGQDVALRCDPISGHVSLFWYQQALGQGPEFLTYFQNEAQLDKSGLPSDRFFAERPEGSVSTLKIQRTQQEDSAVYLCASSLGLRSTFGEKLFFGSGTQLSVL.

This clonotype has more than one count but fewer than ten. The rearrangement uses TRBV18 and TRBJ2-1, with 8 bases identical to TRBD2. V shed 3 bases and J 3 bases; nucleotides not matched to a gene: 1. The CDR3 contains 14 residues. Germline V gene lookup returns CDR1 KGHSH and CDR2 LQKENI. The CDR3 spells CASSPTSGYNEQFF. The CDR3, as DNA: TGTGCCAGCTCACCCACTAGCGGCTACAATGAGCAGTTCTTC.